Following are 13 T cell receptor beta chains from one sample sequenced in a study of radiation and T cells in renal cell carcinoma. As to time point: blood 2 weeks post-SBRT. The treatment: 15 Gy SBRT to primary tumor, nephrectomy 4 weeks later. TCRdb's copy holds only in-frame clones and misses some; the assay was immunoSEQ multiplex PCR. The repertoire holds tens of thousands of clones, with about 86% as singletons. The source was blood, collected from a patient whose treatment included radiotherapy and nephrectomy. These receptors originate from a woman in her forties or fifties with renal cell carcinoma.

This chain uses TRBV6-5 with TRBJ1-1; 7 nucleotides align to TRBD1. Germline V gene data show CDR1 as MNHEY and CDR2 as SVGAGI. The CDR3 totals 14 residues. V was pared by 6 bases and J by 2 bases, with 6 bases of the junction left unmatched. The CDR3: CASRDGQVNTEAFF. The CDR3 nucleotides are TGTGCCAGCAGGGACGGACAGGTCAACACTGAAGCTTTCTTT.

The chain carries TRBV20-1 and TRBJ1-2, with TRBD1 as a possible D gene (5 bases). The CDR3 sequence is 11 residues long. The V and J ends lost 7 bases and 8 bases respectively, with 14 bases between them. Germline lookup yields CDR1 DFQATT and CDR2 SNEGSKA (reference sequence). CDR3 residues: CSGRDPPGYTF. Here the CDR3 DNA reads TGCAGTGGCCGGGACCCCCCGGGCTACACCTTC.

The V and J genes are TRBV5-1 and TRBJ2-1; no clear D gene. Germline V gene lookup returns CDR1 SGHRS and CDR2 YFSETQ. The CDR3 contains 14 residues. V was cut by 4 bases and J by 10 bases, with 18 bases left in between. The CDR3 reads CASSRTRTTFEQFF. The CDR3 DNA reads as TGCGCCAGCAGCAGGACGAGGACGACATTCGAGCAGTTCTTC.

This rearrangement joins TRBV5-1 to TRBJ2-1; D gene uncertain. V was pared by 0 bases and J by 5 bases, with 6 bases between. Germline V gene data show CDR1 as SGHRS and CDR2 as YFSETQ. The CDR3 runs to 13 residues. CDR3: CASSLALDNEQFF. As DNA, the CDR3 is TGCGCCAGCAGCTTGGCGCTCGACAATGAGCAGTTCTTC.

The chain recombines TRBV6-5 with TRBJ1-5; 7 positions agree with TRBD1. Germline CDR1 MNHEY, CDR2 SVGAGI. The V segment lost 6 bases and the J segment 4 bases; nucleotides outside the gene matches: 9. This CDR3 is built from 15 residues. In nucleotides, the CDR3 is TGTGCCAGCAGAACGACAGGGTTCGCTAATCAGCCCCAGCATTTT. It codes for CASRTTGFANQPQHF.

The chain joins TRBV4-3 to TRBJ2-7, with 7 bases aligning to TRBD1. This CDR3 is 13 amino acids long. V lost 3 bases, J lost 6 bases, and 5 bases stayed unmatched. Germline-derived CDR1 and CDR2 are LGHNA and YSLEER. CDR3 DNA: TGCGCCAGCAGCCAGGACCGGGACAGCGAGCAGTACTTC. Translated, it gives CASSQDRDSEQYF.

V is TRBV28 and J is TRBJ2-7; D is undetermined. CDR1 is MDHEN, CDR2 SYDVKM, per germline. The CDR3 extends over 15 amino acids. Between the trimmed V and J ends, which lost 2 bases and 0 bases, there was a span of 11 bases. CDR3 nucleotide sequence: TGTGCCAGCAGTTTAGCTGGGGTCCCCTCCTACGAGCAGTACTTC. This sequence encodes CASSLAGVPSYEQYF.

The chain couples TRBV19 to TRBJ1-3; D ambiguous. V was pared by 2 bases and J by 0 bases, with 14 bases between. This CDR3 is built from 17 residues. Per germline, CDR1 LNHDA and CDR2 SQIVND (reference sequence). Written as DNA, the CDR3 is TGTGCCAGTAGTATACCAGGCCGGGGAAGCTCTGGAAACACCATATATTTT. It translates to CASSIPGRGSSGNTIYF.

The chain uses TRBV7-9 and TRBJ1-2; 12 bases are a match to TRBD1. V shed 5 bases and J 7 bases; nucleotides not matched to a gene: 8. This CDR3 region has 15 residues. The V gene's germline CDR1 is SEHNR and CDR2 FQNEAQ (reference sequence). The DNA for the CDR3 is TGTGCCAGCAGCGGAAGGGACAGGGGGCGCGTTGGCTACACCTTC. This gives the protein CASSGRDRGRVGYTF.

This chain uses TRBV7-2 with TRBJ1-1; D is possibly TRBD1 (5 bases). This CDR3 has 13 residues. Germline loops: CDR1 SGHTA, CDR2 FQGNSA. Trimming removed 0 bases from V and 8 bases from J, with 10 bases in between. The CDR3 loop reads CASSLALNREAFF. In DNA form, the CDR3 reads TGTGCCAGCAGCTTAGCGCTAAACAGGGAAGCTTTCTTT.

The chain combines TRBV7-8 with TRBJ1-4; D might be TRBD1 (5 bases). V dropped 5 bases and J dropped 4 bases, with 14 bases sitting between them. The CDR3 spans 15 residues. The germline V gene has CDR1 SGHVS and CDR2 FQNEAQ. Here the CDR3 DNA reads TGTGCCAGCAGCCCGAGTCGACAGTATAATGAAAAACTGTTTTTT. Protein: CASSPSRQYNEKLFF.

The chain uses TRBV6-5 and TRBJ1-2, with D possibly matching TRBD1 (6 bases). Trimming shortened V by 5 bases and J by 0 bases, and 13 bases separated the two germline ends. CDR3 length: 15 amino acids. CDR1 is MNHEY, CDR2 SVGAGI, per germline. The CDR3 nucleotides are TGTGCCAGCAGTCTCGGGACAACAGCTAACTATGGCTACACCTTC. It encodes CASSLGTTANYGYTF.

The V and J genes are TRBV28 and TRBJ2-3; D remains unclear. With 10 bases removed from V and 2 bases from J, the gap between germline ends came to 13 bases. The germline gives CDR1 MDHEN, CDR2 SYDVKM. This CDR3 region has 13 residues. The CDR3 DNA sequence: TGTGCCACCAACAGCGTAGTCACAGATACGCAGTATTTT. Protein product: CATNSVVTDTQYF.